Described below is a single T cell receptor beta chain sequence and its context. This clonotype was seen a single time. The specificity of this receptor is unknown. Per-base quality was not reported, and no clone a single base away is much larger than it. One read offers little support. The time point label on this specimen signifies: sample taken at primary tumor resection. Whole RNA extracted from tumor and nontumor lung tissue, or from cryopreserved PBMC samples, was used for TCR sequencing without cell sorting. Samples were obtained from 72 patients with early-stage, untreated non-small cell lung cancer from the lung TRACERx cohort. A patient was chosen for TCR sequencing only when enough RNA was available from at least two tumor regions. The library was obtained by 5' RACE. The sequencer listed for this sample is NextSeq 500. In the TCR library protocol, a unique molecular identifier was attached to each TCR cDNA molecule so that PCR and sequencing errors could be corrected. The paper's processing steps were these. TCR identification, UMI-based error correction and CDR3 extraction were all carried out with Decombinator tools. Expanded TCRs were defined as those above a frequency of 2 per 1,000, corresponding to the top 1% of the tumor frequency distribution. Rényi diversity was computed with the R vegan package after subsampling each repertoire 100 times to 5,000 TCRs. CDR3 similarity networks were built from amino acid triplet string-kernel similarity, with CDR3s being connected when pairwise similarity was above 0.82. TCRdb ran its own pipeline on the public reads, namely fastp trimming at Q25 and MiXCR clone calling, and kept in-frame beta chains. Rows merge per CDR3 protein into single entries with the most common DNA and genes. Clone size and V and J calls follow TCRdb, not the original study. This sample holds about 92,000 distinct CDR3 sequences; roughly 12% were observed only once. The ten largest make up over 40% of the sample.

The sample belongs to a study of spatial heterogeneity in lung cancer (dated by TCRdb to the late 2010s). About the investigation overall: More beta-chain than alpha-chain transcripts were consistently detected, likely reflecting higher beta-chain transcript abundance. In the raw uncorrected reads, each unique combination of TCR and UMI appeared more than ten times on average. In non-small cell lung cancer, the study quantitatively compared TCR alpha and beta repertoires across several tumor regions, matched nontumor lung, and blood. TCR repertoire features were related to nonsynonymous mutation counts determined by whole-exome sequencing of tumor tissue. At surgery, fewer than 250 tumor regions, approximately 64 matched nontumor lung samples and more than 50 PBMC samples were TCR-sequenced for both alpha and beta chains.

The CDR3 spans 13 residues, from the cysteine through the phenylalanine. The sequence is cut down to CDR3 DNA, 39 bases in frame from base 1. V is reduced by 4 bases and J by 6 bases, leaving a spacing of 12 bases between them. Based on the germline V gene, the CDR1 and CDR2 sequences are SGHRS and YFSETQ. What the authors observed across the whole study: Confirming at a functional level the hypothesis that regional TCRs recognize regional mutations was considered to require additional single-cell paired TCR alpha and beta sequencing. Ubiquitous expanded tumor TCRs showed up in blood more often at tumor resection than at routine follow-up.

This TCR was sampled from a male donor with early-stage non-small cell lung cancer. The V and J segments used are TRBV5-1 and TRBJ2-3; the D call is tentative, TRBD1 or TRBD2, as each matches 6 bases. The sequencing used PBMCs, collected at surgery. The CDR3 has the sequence CASSPGDTDTQYF. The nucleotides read TGCGCCAGCAGCCCGGGGGACACGGATACGCAGTATTTT.